This T cell receptor beta chain is from a study of identical twins. V trimming: 3 bases; J trimming: 0 bases; junction bases outside the gene matches: 6. The CDR3 consists of 16 residues. The germline CDR1 and CDR2 sequences are SGHRS and YFSETQ. No donor was unhealthy or non-Caucasian. This clonotype was seen ten or more times. Its antigen is unidentified. Study results and caveats: A cross-sectional statistical analysis, not follow-up of the same donors, supported the conclusions. With monozygotic twins, out-of-frame TCR alpha sharing exceeded what models estimated.

TCRdb recomputed calls from the 5' RACE reads with MiXCR, one row per CDR3 protein. The sample gives fewer than 650,000 distinct CDR3 sequences, 9.5% to 10% of which show up once; roughly 3% is in the top ten. The sample also formed part of further work on yellow fever vaccine responses in identical twins.

The V and J genes are TRBV5-1 and TRBJ2-1; 7 bases agree with TRBD1. The sequenced sample consisted of PBMCs. The receptor comes from a woman aged 18-35 years in good health. The CDR3 nucleotides are TGCGCCAGCAGCTGGACAGGCGGTAGCTCCTACAATGAGCAGTTCTTC. Translating gives CASSWTGGSSYNEQFF.